This paragraph reports one TCR beta chain. The target antigen is unknown. Method: immunoSEQ multiplex PCR; TCRdb's copy keeps in-frame clones and lacks some. The sample includes some 74,000 clones, approximately 78% seen only once; the top ten take about 6.7%. The V and J ends lost 7 bases and 8 bases respectively, with 29 bases between them. Germline lookup yields CDR1 PRHDT and CDR2 FYEKMQ (reference sequence). This CDR3 comprises 18 residues. This entry comes from a study of radiotherapy plus CTLA-4 blockade in lung cancer. Looking at the study overall: Patients showed objective responses in 15% to 20% of cases, and disease control was achieved by approximately 31%. Study results and limitations: Radiotherapy was combined with ipilimumab, and tumor-derived TCR clones then expanded in blood. Reported findings show early blood T cell clone dynamics, with interferon-beta, best predicted response.

Patients had chemo-refractory metastatic non-small-cell lung cancer and received focal radiation plus CTLA-4 blockade that used ipilimumab. This sample comprised peripheral blood, obtained from a patient treated with radiotherapy plus ipilimumab. This TCR was recovered from a human donor with non-small cell lung cancer who had a complete response to radiotherapy plus ipilimumab. The V and J genes are TRBV13 and TRBJ1-4; a weak D match, TRBD1 (6 bases). CDR3 protein: CASIAGVGAKIRGEKLFF. CDR3 bases: TGTGCCAGCATCGCAGGGGTGGGGGCGAAGATCAGAGGAGAAAAACTGTTTTTT.